The 16 T cell receptor beta chains reported below all come from one sample, sequenced in a study of blood T cell repertoires in COVID-19. Profiled with immunoSEQ multiplex PCR; TCRdb holds only in-frame clones, not every one. This sample has under 300,000 clones; 80% to 90% occur once, and the top ten carry 8.5% to 9.5%. Input material: peripheral blood. The receptor source for this set is a woman between 45 and 60 years old who had recovered from COVID-19.

The J gene is TRBJ1-2, the V gene TRBV3-1 (or the pseudogene TRBV3-2); 9 bases map to TRBD1. This CDR3 has 15 residues. Germline-derived CDR1 and CDR2 are LGHDT and YNNKEL (reference sequence). V lost 6 bases, J lost 6 bases, and 11 bases stayed unmatched. CDR3 region: CASSPQGQGYNGYTF. As DNA, the CDR3 is TGTGCCAGCAGTCCTCAGGGACAGGGATACAATGGCTACACCTTC.

This clone has more than one count but fewer than ten. J is TRBJ2-7 and V is TRBV7-3; 9 bases map to TRBD2. From germline, CDR1 is SGHTA and CDR2 FQGTGA. The ends lost 0 bases at V and 2 bases at J; junction bases unmatched: 2. CDR3 length: 15 amino acids. The DNA for the CDR3 is TGTGCCAGCAGCTTAACGAGCGGGGGGACCTACGAGCAGTACTTC. Encoded protein: CASSLTSGGTYEQYF.

The genes are TRBV2 and TRBJ2-7; 13 bases are shared with TRBD2. The germline gives CDR1 SNHLY, CDR2 FYNNEI. This CDR3 comprises 17 residues. J gave up 0 bases and V 3 bases, and 5 bases lay outside the gene matches. CDR3 region: CASSDGTSGISSYEQYF. The CDR3 DNA follows: TGTGCCAGCAGTGACGGGACTAGCGGGATAAGCTCCTACGAGCAGTACTTC.

In nucleotides, the CDR3 is TGTGCCAGCAGTTTTGCACTAGTTTCCTACGAGCAGTACTTC. It codes for CASSFALVSYEQYF. The rearrangement joins TRBV28 to TRBJ2-7, with D possibly being TRBD2 (5 bases). The germline CDR1 and CDR2 sequences are MDHEN and SYDVKM. V lost 3 bases and J lost 1, with 10 bases in between. CDR3 length: 14 residues.

Concerning this clone: In the same sample, other DNA sequences code for this CDR3. The chain combines TRBV3-1 (or the pseudogene TRBV3-2) with TRBJ1-2; 7 bases fit TRBD1. After removal of 3 bases from V and 3 bases from J, the junction contained 4 bases not matched to a gene. Looked up from germline, CDR1 is LGHDT and CDR2 is YNNKEL (reference sequence). The CDR3 runs 14 residues. The CDR3 nucleotides are TGTGCCAGCAGCCAGAGGGACAGAGACTATGGCTACACCTTC. Translating gives CASSQRDRDYGYTF.

The chain employs TRBV5-8 and TRBJ2-7; the match to TRBD1 covers 7 bases. The J segment lost 3 bases and the V segment lost 4 bases, leaving 16 bases of the junction unmatched. The CDR3 extends over 17 amino acids. Germline CDR1 is SGHTS and CDR2 is YDEGEE. The CDR3 nucleotides read TGTGCCAGCAGCCCGACCTATAGACAGGGAAGGGGCTACGAGCAGTACTTC. It is translated as CASSPTYRQGRGYEQYF.

The CDR3 coding sequence is TGTGCCAGTAGTATGGGCGGGAGGACCGGGGAGCTGTTTTTT. It encodes CASSMGGRTGELFF. This chain uses TRBV19 with TRBJ2-2; 8 positions agree with TRBD2. Looked up from germline, CDR1 is LNHDA and CDR2 is SQIVND (reference sequence). The V and J ends lost 3 bases and 5 bases, in that order; junction bases with no gene match: 2. The length of the CDR3 is 14 residues.

V gene TRBV10-3 combines with J gene TRBJ2-1, with 12 bases matching TRBD2. CDR1 ENHRY and CDR2 SYGVKD come from the germline V gene. The CDR3 has 18 amino acids. V was pared by 4 bases and J by 4 bases, with 11 bases of the junction left unmatched. This CDR3 is CAISGPGLAGLRYNEQFF. CDR3 in DNA: TGTGCCATCAGTGGTCCGGGACTAGCGGGTCTTCGATACAATGAGCAGTTCTTC.

The gene calls are TRBV29-1 and TRBJ2-4; a possible D gene is TRBD1 (5 bases). V lost 2 bases to trimming and J lost 6 bases, with 5 bases between them. The CDR3 runs 11 residues. CDR1 and CDR2 from the germline V gene are SQVTM and ANQGSEA. DNA of the CDR3: TGCAGCGTTGAAAGGGGAAACATTCAGTACTTC. Translated: CSVERGNIQYF. Drawing the rest from reference TRBV29-1 and TRBJ2-4, the complete variable domain is SAVISQKPSRDICQRGTSLTIQCQVDSQVTMMFWYRQQPGQSLTLIATANQGSEATYESGFVIDKFPISRPNLTFSTLTVSNMSPEDSSIYLCSVERGNIQYFGAGTRLSVL.

The V and J genes are TRBV28 and TRBJ2-1, with TRBD1 as a possible D gene (5 bases). V gave up 8 bases and J gave up 1 base, with 6 bases separating them. This CDR3 has 12 residues. Germline assignment: CDR1 MDHEN and CDR2 SYDVKM. The CDR3 is CASQGSYNEQFF. DNA of the CDR3: TGTGCCAGCCAGGGTTCCTACAATGAGCAGTTCTTC.

Turning to this clone: The same CDR3 also results from other DNA sequences found in this sample. The chain has TRBV5-1 and TRBJ2-7, with D tentatively TRBD2 (6 bases). The CDR3 sequence is 15 residues long. Deletions cut 0 bases from V and 0 bases from J, with 10 bases between. Germline loops: CDR1 SGHRS, CDR2 YFSETQ. CDR3 nucleotide sequence: TGCGCCAGCAGCTTGGGCGGGACGAGCTCCTACGAGCAGTACTTC. As protein: CASSLGGTSSYEQYF.

Only a few counts were recorded for this clone. The chain uses TRBV7-9 and TRBJ1-5; TRBD1 might be the D (5 bases). Trimming left V 1 base short and J 7 bases short, with 8 bases between. Germline values: CDR1 SEHNR, CDR2 FQNEAQ (reference sequence). CDR3 length: 13 amino acids. The CDR3 DNA is TGTGCCAGCAGCTTAGGGTCAGGGCAGCCCCAGCATTTT. It is translated as CASSLGSGQPQHF.

The chain has TRBV19 and TRBJ2-2; TRBD1 is a possible D gene (6 bases). Trimming left V 3 bases short and J 5 bases short, with 10 bases between. Germline loops: CDR1 LNHDA, CDR2 SQIVND (reference sequence). The CDR3 length is 14 residues. The CDR3 sequence: CASSMRGKTGELFF. The CDR3 coding sequence is TGTGCCAGTAGTATGAGGGGGAAGACCGGGGAGCTGTTTTTT.

The chain couples TRBV15 to TRBJ1-2, with TRBD1 matching 9 bases. J lost 7 bases, V lost 4 bases, and 4 bases had no gene match. The CDR3 has 13 amino acids. Germline V gene lookup returns CDR1 LNHNV and CDR2 YYDKDF (reference sequence). CDR3 sequence (DNA): TGTGCCACCAGCAAAGAGACAGGGGGTGGCTACACCTTC. Its translation is CATSKETGGGYTF.

This clone appeared once. The J gene is TRBJ2-7, the V gene TRBV11-2; 8 bases match TRBD1. This CDR3 spans 14 amino acids. V trimming: 3 bases; J trimming: 1 base; junction bases outside the gene matches: 2. The germline V gene encodes CDR1 SGHAT and CDR2 FQNNGV. The DNA for the CDR3 is TGTGCCAGCAGCTTTGACAGGGGTTCCTACGAGCAGTACTTC. This translates into CASSFDRGSYEQYF.

This clone was seen a few times. The chain carries TRBV28 and TRBJ2-1; 13 bases line up with TRBD2. The trim removed 6 bases at V and 3 bases at J, leaving 5 bases unmatched. The CDR3 length is 16 residues. Germline values: CDR1 MDHEN, CDR2 SYDVKM. CDR3 DNA sequence: TGTGCCAGCAGAATGAGGACTAGCGGGGGCTACAATGAGCAGTTCTTC. Its translation: CASRMRTSGGYNEQFF.